A selection of T cell receptor beta chains follows, all from one sample in a study of blood T cell repertoires in COVID-19. Sequencing used immunoSEQ multiplex PCR; TCRdb keeps in-frame clones, though not all of them. The table shows 100,000 to 150,000 clones, with 78% occurring only once. The sequencing input was peripheral blood. The source is a man aged 70 or older with acute or convalescent COVID-19. Both conserved end residues are part of each CDR3. A D gene is named only where the DNA matches it firmly. For some rows the clone size is stated as once, few or many, or as a class when expanded; others skip it.

v_gene: TRBV7-3; abundance: few; j_gene: TRBJ2-7; d_gene: TRBD2; CDR3nt: TGTGCCAGCAGCGAACTAGCGAGGCAGTACTTC; CDR3aa: CASSELARQYF
v_gene: TRBV30; abundance: NA; j_gene: TRBJ2-7; d_gene: TRBD2; CDR3nt: TGTGCCTGGATGGGGAGGGTGGGTGCCGAGCAGTACTTC; CDR3aa: CAWMGRVGAEQYF
v_gene: TRBV10-2; abundance: NA; j_gene: TRBJ1-1; d_gene: NA; CDR3nt: TGCGCCAGCAGCGACTTCCTAGGCATTCCGAACACTGAAGCTTTCTTT; CDR3aa: CASSDFLGIPNTEAFF
v_gene: TRBV6-2/TRBV6-3; abundance: NA; j_gene: TRBJ2-5; d_gene: NA; CDR3nt: TGTGCCAGCAGTCTTTCCGAGACCCAGTACTTC; CDR3aa: CASSLSETQYF
v_gene: TRBV6-5; abundance: NA; j_gene: TRBJ2-2; d_gene: TRBD2; CDR3nt: TGTGCCACCGCCTGGGGGAGGGCCGGGGAGCTGTTTTTT; CDR3aa: CATAWGRAGELFF
v_gene: TRBV9; abundance: NA; j_gene: TRBJ1-3; d_gene: TRBD1; CDR3nt: TGTGCCAGCAGCCTCCGGGACAGGGGGGGAAACACCATATATTTT; CDR3aa: CASSLRDRGGNTIYF
v_gene: TRBV5-4; abundance: NA; j_gene: TRBJ2-5; d_gene: NA; CDR3nt: TGTGCCAGCAGCCCCACGGGGGGCGCCGGGGAGACCCAGTACTTC; CDR3aa: CASSPTGGAGETQYF
v_gene: TRBV3-1/TRBV3-2; abundance: NA; j_gene: TRBJ1-5; d_gene: NA; CDR3nt: TGTGCCAGCAGCTCCCGCCCCGGGGGGCGGGGGGTTTGGAATCAGCCCCAGCATTTT; CDR3aa: CASSSRPGGRGVWNQPQHF
v_gene: TRBV7-3; abundance: NA; j_gene: TRBJ1-2; d_gene: TRBD1; CDR3nt: TGTGCCAGCAGCTTAAGTAAACAGGGGAAGGGCGGTGGCTACACCTTC; CDR3aa: CASSLSKQGKGGGYTF
v_gene: TRBV7-2; abundance: NA; j_gene: TRBJ1-5; d_gene: NA; CDR3nt: TGTGCCAGCAGCCGTTATAGCAATCAGCCCCAGCATTTT; CDR3aa: CASSRYSNQPQHF
v_gene: TRBV5-1; abundance: NA; j_gene: TRBJ1-2; d_gene: TRBD1; CDR3nt: TGCGCCAGCAGCTTACCTGGGACAGGGAACTATGGCTACACCTTC; CDR3aa: CASSLPGTGNYGYTF
v_gene: TRBV28; abundance: NA; j_gene: TRBJ1-1; d_gene: NA; CDR3nt: TGTGCCAGCAGTTTGGCGGGGGCGAACACTGAAGCTTTCTTT; CDR3aa: CASSLAGANTEAFF
v_gene: TRBV10-3; abundance: once; j_gene: TRBJ2-1; d_gene: TRBD2; CDR3nt: TGTGCCATCAGTGCGTCCGGACTAGCGGGGGATGAGCAGTTCTTC; CDR3aa: CAISASGLAGDEQFF
v_gene: TRBV5-1; abundance: NA; j_gene: TRBJ2-3; d_gene: NA; CDR3nt: TGCGCCAGCGGTGAGACGGACTTTTACACAGATACGCAGTATTTT; CDR3aa: CASGETDFYTDTQYF
v_gene: TRBV5-1; abundance: NA; j_gene: TRBJ2-2; d_gene: NA; CDR3nt: TGCGCCAGCCAAATCACAGGGAATATGGGGGCCGGGGAGCTGTTTTTT; CDR3aa: CASQITGNMGAGELFF
v_gene: TRBV11-1; abundance: once; j_gene: TRBJ2-3; d_gene: NA; CDR3nt: TGTGCCAGCAGCTTTACGGGTCCAGATACGCAGTATTTT; CDR3aa: CASSFTGPDTQYF
v_gene: TRBV7-2; abundance: NA; j_gene: TRBJ2-1; d_gene: NA; CDR3nt: TGTGCCAGCAGCTTAGGCCCCCCGGGGGAGAGGCTCTACAATGAGCAGTTCTTC; CDR3aa: CASSLGPPGERLYNEQFF
v_gene: TRBV18; abundance: NA; j_gene: TRBJ1-2; d_gene: NA; CDR3nt: TGTGCCAGCTCACTCGCTCCTCGGGACAATAACTATGGCTACACCTTC; CDR3aa: CASSLAPRDNNYGYTF
v_gene: TRBV9; abundance: NA; j_gene: TRBJ1-5; d_gene: TRBD1; CDR3nt: TGTGCCAGCAGCGTAGGACAGGGGGAGGGTCAGCCCCAGCATTTT; CDR3aa: CASSVGQGEGQPQHF
v_gene: TRBV19; abundance: NA; j_gene: TRBJ1-6; d_gene: NA; CDR3nt: TGTGCCAGTACCCCCACATTATCCTATAATTCACCCCTCCACTTT; CDR3aa: CASTPTLSYNSPLHF
v_gene: TRBV2; abundance: NA; j_gene: TRBJ1-5; d_gene: NA; CDR3nt: TGTGCCACTGAGCAGGAAACATATAGCAATCAGCCCCAGCATTTT; CDR3aa: CATEQETYSNQPQHF
v_gene: TRBV18; abundance: NA; j_gene: TRBJ2-1; d_gene: TRBD1; CDR3nt: TGTGCCAGCTCACCGTCCGGGACAGGGGGCAATGAGCAGTTCTTC; CDR3aa: CASSPSGTGGNEQFF
v_gene: TRBV4-3; abundance: NA; j_gene: TRBJ2-1; d_gene: TRBD2; CDR3nt: TGCGCCAGCAGCCCCTTACCGGGGGGGCAAAGTGAGCAGTTCTTC; CDR3aa: CASSPLPGGQSEQFF
v_gene: TRBV18; abundance: NA; j_gene: TRBJ1-5; d_gene: TRBD1; CDR3nt: TGTGCCAGCTCACCAAACAGGGGGACTAGCAATCAGCCCCAGCATTTT; CDR3aa: CASSPNRGTSNQPQHF